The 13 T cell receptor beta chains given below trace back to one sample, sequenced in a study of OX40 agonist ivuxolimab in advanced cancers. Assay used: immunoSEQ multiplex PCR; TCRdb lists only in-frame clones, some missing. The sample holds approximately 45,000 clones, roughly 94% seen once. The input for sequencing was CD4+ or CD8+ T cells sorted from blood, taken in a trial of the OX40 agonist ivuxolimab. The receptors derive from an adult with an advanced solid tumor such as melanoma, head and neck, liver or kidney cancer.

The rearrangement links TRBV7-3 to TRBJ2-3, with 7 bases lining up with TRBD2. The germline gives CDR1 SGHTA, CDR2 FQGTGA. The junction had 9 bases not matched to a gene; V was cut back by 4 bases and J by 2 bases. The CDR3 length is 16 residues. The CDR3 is CASSSHGGVVTDTQYF. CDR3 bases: TGTGCCAGCAGCTCTCATGGGGGGGTGGTCACAGATACGCAGTATTTT.

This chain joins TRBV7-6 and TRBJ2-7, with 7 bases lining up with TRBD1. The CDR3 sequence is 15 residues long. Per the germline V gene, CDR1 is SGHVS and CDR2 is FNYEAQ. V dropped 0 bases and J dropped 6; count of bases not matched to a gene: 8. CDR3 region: CASSLAQGRKVEQYF. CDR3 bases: TGTGCCAGCAGCTTAGCACAGGGGCGGAAAGTCGAGCAGTACTTC.

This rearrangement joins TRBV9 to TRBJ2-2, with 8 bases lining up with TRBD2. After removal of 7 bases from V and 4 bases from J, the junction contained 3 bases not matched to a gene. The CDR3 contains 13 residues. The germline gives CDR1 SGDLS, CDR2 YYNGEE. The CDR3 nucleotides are TGTGCCAGCCGTACTAGCGGCACCGGGGAGCTGTTTTTT. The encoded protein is CASRTSGTGELFF.

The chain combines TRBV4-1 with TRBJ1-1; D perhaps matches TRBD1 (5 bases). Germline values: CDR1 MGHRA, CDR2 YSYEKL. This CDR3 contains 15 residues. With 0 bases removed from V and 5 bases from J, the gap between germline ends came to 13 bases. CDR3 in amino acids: CASSQESGAGTEAFF. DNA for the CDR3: TGCGCCAGCAGCCAAGAGTCCGGGGCCGGTACTGAAGCTTTCTTT.

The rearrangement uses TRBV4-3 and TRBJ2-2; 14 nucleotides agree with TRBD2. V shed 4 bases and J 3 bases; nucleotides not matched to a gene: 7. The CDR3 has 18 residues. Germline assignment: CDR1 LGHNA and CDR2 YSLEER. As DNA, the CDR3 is TGCGCCAGCAGCCGACGACTAGCGGGAGGGCCCCACACCGGGGAGCTGTTTTTT. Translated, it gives CASSRRLAGGPHTGELFF.

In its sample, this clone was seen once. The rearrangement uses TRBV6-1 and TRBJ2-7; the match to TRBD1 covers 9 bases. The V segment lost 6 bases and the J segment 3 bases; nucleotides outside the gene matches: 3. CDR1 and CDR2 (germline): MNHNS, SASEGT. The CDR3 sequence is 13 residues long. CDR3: CASRDRGLYEQYF. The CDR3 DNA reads TGTGCCAGCAGGGACAGGGGACTCTACGAGCAGTACTTC.

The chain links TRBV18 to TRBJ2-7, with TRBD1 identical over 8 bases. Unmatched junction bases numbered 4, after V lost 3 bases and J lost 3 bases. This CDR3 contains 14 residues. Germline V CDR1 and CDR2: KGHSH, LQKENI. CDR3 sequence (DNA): TGTGCCAGCTCACCCACGACAGGGGTCTACGAGCAGTACTTC. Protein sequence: CASSPTTGVYEQYF.

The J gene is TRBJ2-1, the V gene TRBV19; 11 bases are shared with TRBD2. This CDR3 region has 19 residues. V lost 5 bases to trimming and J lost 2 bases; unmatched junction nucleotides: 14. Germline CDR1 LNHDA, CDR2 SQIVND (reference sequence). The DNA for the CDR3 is TGTGCCAGTAGTTCGCGCAGGGGACCTAGCGGGAGGCCCTACAATGAGCAGTTCTTC. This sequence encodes CASSSRRGPSGRPYNEQFF.

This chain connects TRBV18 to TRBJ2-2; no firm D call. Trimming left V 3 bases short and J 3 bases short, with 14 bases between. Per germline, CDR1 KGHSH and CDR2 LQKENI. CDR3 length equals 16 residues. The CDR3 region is CASSPDAPLYTGELFF. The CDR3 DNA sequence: TGTGCCAGCTCACCCGACGCACCCCTATACACCGGGGAGCTGTTTTTT.

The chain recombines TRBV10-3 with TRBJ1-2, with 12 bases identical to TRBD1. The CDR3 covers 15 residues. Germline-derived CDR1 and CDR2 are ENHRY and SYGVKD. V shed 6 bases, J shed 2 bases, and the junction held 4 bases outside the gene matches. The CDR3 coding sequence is TGTGCCATCAGCGGGACAGGGGGCGAGAACTATGGCTACACCTTC. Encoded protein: CAISGTGGENYGYTF.

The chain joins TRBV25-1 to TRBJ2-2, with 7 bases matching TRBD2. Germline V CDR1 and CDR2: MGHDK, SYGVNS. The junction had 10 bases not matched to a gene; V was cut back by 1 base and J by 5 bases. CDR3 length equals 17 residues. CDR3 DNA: TGTGCCAGCAGTGAATGGTCGGCGGGAGTAGGGACCGGGGAGCTGTTTTTT. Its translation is CASSEWSAGVGTGELFF.

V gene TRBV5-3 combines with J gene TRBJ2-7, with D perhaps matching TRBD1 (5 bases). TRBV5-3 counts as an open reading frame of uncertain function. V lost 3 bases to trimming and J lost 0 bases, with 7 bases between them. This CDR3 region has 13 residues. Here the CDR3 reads CARSSGCSYEQYF. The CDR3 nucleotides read TGTGCCAGAAGCTCAGGGTGCTCCTACGAGCAGTACTTC.

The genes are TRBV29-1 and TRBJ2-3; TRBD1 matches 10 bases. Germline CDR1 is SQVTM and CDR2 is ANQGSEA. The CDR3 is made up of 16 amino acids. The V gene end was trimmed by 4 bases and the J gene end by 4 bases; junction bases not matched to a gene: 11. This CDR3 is CSVVGTGEPLADTQYF. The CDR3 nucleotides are TGCAGCGTTGTAGGGACAGGGGAACCCCTGGCAGATACGCAGTATTTT.